A selection of T cell receptor beta chains follows, all from one sample in a study of CD8 T cells in ankylosing spondylitis. TCRdb recomputed calls from the 5' RACE reads with MiXCR, one row per CDR3 protein. The sample records about 250,000 distinct CDR3 sequences, roughly 8% being singletons. The sample consisted of blood, either unsorted or a sorted T cell fraction (not recorded which). These receptors originate from a female donor with ankylosing spondylitis or in good health (not recorded which). Both conserved end residues are trimmed from each CDR3. Clone sizes are given selectively: once, few, many, or a class where the clone is expanded.

size,J,V,CDR3
many,TRBJ2-1,TRBV24-1,ATTAGASPYNEQF
few,TRBJ2-1,TRBV11-2,ASSLYRREGLSEQF
many,TRBJ2-3,TRBV24-1,ATSEGLYTDTQY
many,TRBJ2-1,TRBV20-1,SAAGGAGGPYNEQF
many,TRBJ1-5,TRBV6-5,ASSYSRDSGQH
many,TRBJ2-7,TRBV5-6,ASSSRPISYEQY
many,TRBJ2-5,TRBV29-1,SVGRRAQPQETQY
many,TRBJ2-2,TRBV3-1,ASSPRTSGVSWELF
many,TRBJ2-1,TRBV14,ASSQVREGRGNEQF
many,TRBJ2-2,TRBV18,ASSPPNRATGELF
few,TRBJ2-1,TRBV7-6,ASSLEGKGEQF
-,TRBJ2-1,TRBV7-2,ASSTSPGLAVGEQF
many,TRBJ2-3,TRBV6-5,ASSYSISPSGTDTQY
many,TRBJ1-5,TRBV15,ATSRDRRVVFQPQH
many,TRBJ1-6,TRBV6-5,ASSYSNPGRSPLH
many,TRBJ2-3,TRBV6-2/TRBV6-3,ASSPGQDTQY
many,TRBJ2-7,TRBV29-1,SALTSSYEQY
many,TRBJ1-1,TRBV12-3/TRBV12-4,ASSLRTLTSVNTEAF
many,TRBJ2-7,TRBV29-1,SVEQTHEQY
many,TRBJ1-2,TRBV6-1,ASSEPGEGYGYT
-,TRBJ1-2,TRBV19,ASRVPGQGYFGYT
many,TRBJ2-5,TRBV9,ASSAPRGQEETQY
-,TRBJ2-3,TRBV7-2,ASSPILAGRTDTQY
-,TRBJ2-7,TRBV29-1,SVEDGPYEQY
many,TRBJ2-5,TRBV12-3/TRBV12-4,ASTPQGQVGETQY
few,TRBJ1-2,TRBV15,ATSRVERGADGYT